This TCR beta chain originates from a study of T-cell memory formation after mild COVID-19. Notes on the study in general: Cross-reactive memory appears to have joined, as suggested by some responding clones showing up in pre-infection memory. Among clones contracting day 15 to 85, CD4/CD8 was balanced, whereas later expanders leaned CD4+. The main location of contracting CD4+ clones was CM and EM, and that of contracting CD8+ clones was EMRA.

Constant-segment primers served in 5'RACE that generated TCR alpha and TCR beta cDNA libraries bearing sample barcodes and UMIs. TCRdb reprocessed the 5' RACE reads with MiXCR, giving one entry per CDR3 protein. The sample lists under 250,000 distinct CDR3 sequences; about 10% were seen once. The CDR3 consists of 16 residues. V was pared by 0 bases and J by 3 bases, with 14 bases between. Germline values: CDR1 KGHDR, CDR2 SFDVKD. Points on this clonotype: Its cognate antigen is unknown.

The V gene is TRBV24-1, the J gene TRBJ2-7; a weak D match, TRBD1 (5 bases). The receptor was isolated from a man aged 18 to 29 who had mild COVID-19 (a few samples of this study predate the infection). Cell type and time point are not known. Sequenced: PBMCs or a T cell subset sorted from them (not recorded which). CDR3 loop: CATSDLKGRTSYEQYV. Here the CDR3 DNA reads TGTGCCACCAGTGATTTGAAAGGACGGACAAGCTACGAGCAGTACGTC.